This T cell receptor beta chain was captured by sequencing in a study of shared clonotypes between healthy human individuals. Profiled with immunoSEQ multiplex PCR; TCRdb holds only in-frame clones, not every one. The table records millions of clones, more than 80% of them present only once. A few counts support this clone. The V gene's germline CDR1 is SQVTM and CDR2 ANQGSEA. V lost 6 bases to trimming and J lost 7 bases; unmatched junction nucleotides: 5. The CDR3 extends over 11 amino acids. The sequenced sample consisted of naive CD4+ T cells sorted from blood. Subset noted: CD45RA+ positively selected. The V gene is TRBV29-1, the J gene TRBJ1-1, with 7 bases aligning to TRBD1. This receptor was identified in a man aged 18 to 29 in good health. The CDR3 DNA sequence: TGCAGCGTCCGACAGGGAAATGAAGCTTTCTTT. Translating it yields CSVRQGNEAFF.